Following are 9 T cell receptor beta chains from one sample sequenced in a study of human T cells and chemical hapten exposure. Time point reported: patch test 1, 2 weeks after DPC sensitization. The treatment: therapeutic diphenylcyclopropenone sensitization with weekly scalp DPC. One entry per CDR3 protein results from TCRdb running MiXCR on the RACE reads. Altogether approximately 82,000 distinct CDR3 sequences are present, roughly 10% being singletons, with the ten largest covering around 2.2%. Source: whole blood, taken in connection with sensitization to the hapten diphenylcyclopropenone (DPC). These receptors all come from a man aged 35 to 55 with alopecia areata. Some clones in this sample may be carry-over from other donors' samples.

The J gene is TRBJ2-2, the V gene TRBV29-1; TRBD1 agrees at 7 bases. Trimming removed 0 bases from V and 5 bases from J; junction bases left unmatched: 15. The germline V gene has CDR1 SQVTM and CDR2 ANQGSEA. This CDR3 is built from 18 residues. CDR3 sequence reads: CSVEDYEAGDSLTGELFF. Here the CDR3 DNA reads TGCAGCGTTGAAGATTACGAGGCTGGGGACAGTTTGACCGGGGAGCTGTTTTTT.

Concerning this clonotype: Just one base apart from a much larger clone, this may be a read error. The V gene is TRBV20-1, the J gene TRBJ1-5; TRBD1 matches at 11 bases. The CDR3 is made up of 16 amino acids. CDR1 is DFQATT, CDR2 SNEGSKA, per germline (reference sequence). The ends lost 7 bases at V and 5 bases at J; junction bases unmatched: 13. The chain's CDR3 is CSVSRTGQGDYQPQHF. CDR3 DNA: TGCAGTGTCAGTCGTACGGGACAGGGGGATTATCAGCCCCAGCATTTT.

This sequence joins TRBV25-1 and TRBJ2-7, with D perhaps matching TRBD1 (6 bases). Trimming took off 6 bases at V and 2 bases at J, with 11 bases between the two ends. The CDR3 runs 13 residues. The germline V gene has CDR1 MGHDK and CDR2 SYGVNS. The CDR3 nucleotides are TGTGCCAGCAGGGGGGCAGGGGCCTACGAGCAGTACGTC. This translates into CASRGAGAYEQYV.

The chain employs TRBV24-1 and TRBJ2-5, with D perhaps being TRBD1 or TRBD2 (5 bases each). Germline V CDR1 and CDR2: KGHDR, SFDVKD. The CDR3 is 13 amino acids. V was clipped by 4 bases and J by 5 bases, with 10 bases between them. CDR3 protein: CATSDSGTETQYF. DNA for the CDR3: TGTGCCACCAGTGACTCCGGGACCGAGACCCAGTACTTC.

This clonotype was seen more than once but under ten times. The gene calls are TRBV5-1 and TRBJ1-5; D might be TRBD1 (6 bases). Germline CDR1 is SGHRS and CDR2 is YFSETQ. The ends were cut back, 0 bases at V and 5 bases at J, with 12 bases in the middle. The CDR3 runs 15 residues. CDR3 residues: CASSLVGGPDQPQHF. CDR3 nucleotides: TGCGCCAGCAGCTTGGTGGGGGGGCCGGATCAGCCCCAGCATTTT. Full variable domain (remainder filled in from reference TRBV5-1 and TRBJ1-5): KAGVTQTPRYLIKTRGQQVTLSCSPISGHRSVSWYQQTPGQGLQFLFEYFSETQRNKGNFPGRFSGRQFSNSRSEMNVSTLELGDSALYLCASSLVGGPDQPQHFGDGTRLSIL.

The genes are TRBV20-1 and TRBJ1-5; D not certain. The germline V gene encodes CDR1 DFQATT and CDR2 SNEGSKA (reference sequence). V was cut by 2 bases and J by 5 bases, with 13 bases left in between. The CDR3 consists of 14 residues. CDR3 region: CSARYPRTDQPQHF. CDR3 nucleotides: TGCAGTGCTAGATACCCGAGGACCGATCAGCCCCAGCATTTT.

Many counts were recorded for this clonotype. This chain links TRBV18 with TRBJ2-7; D gene ambiguous. Trimming took 8 bases from V and 1 from J, leaving 15 bases between them. The CDR3 sequence is 14 residues long. In germline, CDR1 is KGHSH, CDR2 LQKENI. This chain's CDR3 is CASTESTGSYEQYF. The CDR3 nucleotides are TGTGCCAGCACAGAATCGACTGGGTCCTACGAGCAGTACTTC.

This clonotype was found a few times. V and J are TRBV4-3 and TRBJ2-5; 9 nucleotides align to TRBD2. The CDR3 is 15 amino acids. Per the germline V gene, CDR1 is LGHNA and CDR2 is YSLEER. Trimming cost V 0 bases and J 2 bases; bases outside gene matches: 1. CDR3 in amino acids: CASSQDLAGQETQYF. CDR3 in DNA: TGCGCCAGCAGCCAAGATCTAGCGGGGCAAGAGACCCAGTACTTC.

In regard to this clonotype: This may arise from a read error, as a much more abundant clone is one base away. This rearrangement joins TRBV7-8 to TRBJ2-3; D might be TRBD1 (6 bases). V was trimmed by 5 bases and J by 6 bases, leaving 15 bases between them. Germline loops: CDR1 SGHVS, CDR2 FQNEAQ. The CDR3 sequence is 14 residues long. For the CDR3, the DNA is TGTGCCAGCAGCCTTCAACAGGGTAGCGATACGCAGTATTTT. Amino acid sequence: CASSLQQGSDTQYF.